This T cell receptor beta chain originates from a study of blood T cell repertoires in COVID-19. The CDR3 consists of 16 residues. With 0 bases removed from V and 9 bases from J, the gap between germline ends came to 16 bases. Germline values: CDR1 SGHRS, CDR2 YFSETQ. Method: immunoSEQ multiplex PCR; TCRdb's copy keeps in-frame clones and lacks some. The repertoire has over 100,000 clones, over 70% of them found once; the top ten carry 0.65% to 0.9%. The sequence was obtained from a woman in her sixties or seventies with acute or convalescent COVID-19. Sequencing input: peripheral blood. This sequence joins TRBV5-1 and TRBJ1-6; a weak D match, TRBD1 (5 bases). The CDR3 is CASSLALRDSVSPLHF. CDR3 coding DNA: TGCGCCAGCAGCTTGGCGCTCAGGGATTCGGTTTCACCCCTCCACTTT.